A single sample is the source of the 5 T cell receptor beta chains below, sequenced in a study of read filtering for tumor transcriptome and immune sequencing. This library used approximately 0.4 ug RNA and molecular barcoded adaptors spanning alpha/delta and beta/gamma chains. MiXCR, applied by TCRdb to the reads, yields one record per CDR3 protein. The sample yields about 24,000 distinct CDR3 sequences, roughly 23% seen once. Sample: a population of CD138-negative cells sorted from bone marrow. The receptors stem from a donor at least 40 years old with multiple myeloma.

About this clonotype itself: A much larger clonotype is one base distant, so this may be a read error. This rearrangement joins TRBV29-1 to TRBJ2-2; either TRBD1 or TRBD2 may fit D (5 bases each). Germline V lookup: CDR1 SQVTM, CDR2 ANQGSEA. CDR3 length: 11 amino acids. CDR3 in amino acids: CSVEDTGELSF. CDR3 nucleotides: TGCAGCGTTGAGGACACCGGGGAGCTGTCTTTT.

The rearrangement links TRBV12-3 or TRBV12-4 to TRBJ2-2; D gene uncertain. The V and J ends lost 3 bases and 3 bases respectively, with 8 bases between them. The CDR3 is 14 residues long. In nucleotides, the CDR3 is TGTGCCAGCAGTTTTAACACCTACACCGGGGAGCTGTTTTTT. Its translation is CASSFNTYTGELFF.

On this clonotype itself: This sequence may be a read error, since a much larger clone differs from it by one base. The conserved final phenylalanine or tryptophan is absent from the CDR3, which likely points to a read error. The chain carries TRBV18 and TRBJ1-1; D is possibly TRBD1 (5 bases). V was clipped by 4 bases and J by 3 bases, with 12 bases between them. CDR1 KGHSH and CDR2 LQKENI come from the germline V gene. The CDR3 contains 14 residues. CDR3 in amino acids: CASSHGGTDTEAFS. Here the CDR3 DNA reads TGTGCCAGCTCACATGGGGGAACGGACACTGAAGCTTTCTCT.

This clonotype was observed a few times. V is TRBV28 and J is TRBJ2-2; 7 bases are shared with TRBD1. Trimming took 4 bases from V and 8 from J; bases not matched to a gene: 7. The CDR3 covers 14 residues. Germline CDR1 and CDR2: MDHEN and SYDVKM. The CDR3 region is CASSSPTGVGELFF. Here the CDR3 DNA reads TGTGCCAGCAGTTCACCTACAGGGGTTGGGGAGCTGTTTTTT.

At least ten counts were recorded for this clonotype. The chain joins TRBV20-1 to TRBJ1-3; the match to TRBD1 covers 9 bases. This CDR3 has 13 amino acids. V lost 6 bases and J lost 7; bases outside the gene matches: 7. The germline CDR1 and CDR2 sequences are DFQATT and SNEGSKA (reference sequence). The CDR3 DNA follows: TGCAGTGCCATTCCCGGGACAGGGAACACCATATATTTT. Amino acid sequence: CSAIPGTGNTIYF.